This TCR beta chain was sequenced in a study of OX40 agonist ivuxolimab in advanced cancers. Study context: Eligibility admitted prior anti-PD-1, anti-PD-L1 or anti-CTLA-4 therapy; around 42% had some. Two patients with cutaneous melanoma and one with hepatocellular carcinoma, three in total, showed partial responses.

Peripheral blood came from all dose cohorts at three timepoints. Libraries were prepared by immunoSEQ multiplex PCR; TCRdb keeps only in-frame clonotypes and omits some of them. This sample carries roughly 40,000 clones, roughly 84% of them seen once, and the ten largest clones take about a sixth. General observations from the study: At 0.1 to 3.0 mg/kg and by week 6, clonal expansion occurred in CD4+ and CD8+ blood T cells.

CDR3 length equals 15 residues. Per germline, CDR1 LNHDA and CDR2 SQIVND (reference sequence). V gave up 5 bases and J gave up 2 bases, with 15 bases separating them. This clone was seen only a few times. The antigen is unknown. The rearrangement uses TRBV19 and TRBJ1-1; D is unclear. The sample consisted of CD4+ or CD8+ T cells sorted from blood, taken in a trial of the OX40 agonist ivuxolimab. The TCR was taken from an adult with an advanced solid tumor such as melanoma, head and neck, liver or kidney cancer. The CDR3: CASSAPGIVNTEAFF. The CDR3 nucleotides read TGTGCCAGTAGTGCTCCGGGAATCGTTAACACTGAAGCTTTCTTT.